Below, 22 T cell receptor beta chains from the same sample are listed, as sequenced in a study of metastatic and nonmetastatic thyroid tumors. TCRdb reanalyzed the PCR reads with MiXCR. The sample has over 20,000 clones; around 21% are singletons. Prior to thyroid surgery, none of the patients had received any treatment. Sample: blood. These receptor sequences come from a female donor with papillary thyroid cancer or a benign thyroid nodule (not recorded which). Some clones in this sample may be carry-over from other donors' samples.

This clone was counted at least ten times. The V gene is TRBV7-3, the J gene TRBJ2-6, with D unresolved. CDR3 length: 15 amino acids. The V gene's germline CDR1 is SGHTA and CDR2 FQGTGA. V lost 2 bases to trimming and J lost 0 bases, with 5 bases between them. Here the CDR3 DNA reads TGTGCCAGCAGCTTAGGCAACTCTGGGGCCAACGTCCTGACTTTC. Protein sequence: CASSLGNSGANVLTF.

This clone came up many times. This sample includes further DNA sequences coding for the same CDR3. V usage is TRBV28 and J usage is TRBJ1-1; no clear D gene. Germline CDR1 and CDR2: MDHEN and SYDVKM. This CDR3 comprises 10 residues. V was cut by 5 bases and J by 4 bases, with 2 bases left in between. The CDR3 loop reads CASSITEAFF. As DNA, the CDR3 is TGTGCCAGCAGTATCACTGAAGCTTTCTTT.

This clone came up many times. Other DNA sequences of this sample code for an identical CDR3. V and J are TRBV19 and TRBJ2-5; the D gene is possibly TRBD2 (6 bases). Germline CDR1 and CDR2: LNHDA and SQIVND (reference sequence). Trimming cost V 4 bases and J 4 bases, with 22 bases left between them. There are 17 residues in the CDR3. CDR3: CASSKGGLSRGGETQYF. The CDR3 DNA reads TGTGCCAGTAGTAAGGGAGGACTCTCTCGAGGCGGAGAGACCCAGTACTTC.

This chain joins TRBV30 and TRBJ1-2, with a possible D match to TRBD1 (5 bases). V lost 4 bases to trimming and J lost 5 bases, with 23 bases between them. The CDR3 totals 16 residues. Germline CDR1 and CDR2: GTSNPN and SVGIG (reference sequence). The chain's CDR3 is CAWNILGGRRQYGYTF. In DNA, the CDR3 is TGTGCCTGGAATATCCTCGGGGGACGGAGACAATATGGCTACACCTTC.

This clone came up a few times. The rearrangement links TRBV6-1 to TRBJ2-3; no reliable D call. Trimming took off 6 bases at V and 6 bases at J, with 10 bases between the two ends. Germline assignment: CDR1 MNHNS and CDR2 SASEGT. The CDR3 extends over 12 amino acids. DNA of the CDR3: TGTGCCAGCAGGGAGATAGATGATACGCAGTATTTT. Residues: CASREIDDTQYF.

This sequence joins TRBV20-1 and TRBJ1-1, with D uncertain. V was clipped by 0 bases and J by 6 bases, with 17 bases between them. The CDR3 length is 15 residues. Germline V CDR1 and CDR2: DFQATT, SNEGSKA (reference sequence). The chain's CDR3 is CSARDPRNQKAEAFF. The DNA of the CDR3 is TGCAGTGCTAGAGATCCACGCAACCAGAAGGCTGAAGCTTTCTTT.

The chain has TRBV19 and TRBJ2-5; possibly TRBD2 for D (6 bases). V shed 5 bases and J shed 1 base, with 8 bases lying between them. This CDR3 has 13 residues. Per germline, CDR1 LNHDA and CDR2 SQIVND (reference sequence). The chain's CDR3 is CASSWDFQETQYF. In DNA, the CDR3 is TGTGCCAGTAGTTGGGACTTCCAAGAGACCCAGTACTTC. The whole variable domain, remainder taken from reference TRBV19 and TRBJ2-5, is DGGITQSPKYLFRKEGQNVTLSCEQNLNHDAMYWYRQDPGQGLRLIYYSQIVNDFQKGDIAEGYSVSREKKESFPLTVTSAQKNPTAFYLCASSWDFQETQYFGPGTRLLVL.

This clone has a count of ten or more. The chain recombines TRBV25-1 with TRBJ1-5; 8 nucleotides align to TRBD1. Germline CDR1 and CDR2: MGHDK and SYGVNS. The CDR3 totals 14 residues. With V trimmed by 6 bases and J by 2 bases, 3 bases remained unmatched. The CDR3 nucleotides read TGTGCCAGCAGCACAGGGGGTGGCAATCAGCCCCAGCATTTT. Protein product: CASSTGGGNQPQHF. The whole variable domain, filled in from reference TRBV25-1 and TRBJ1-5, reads EADIYQTPRYLVIGTGKKITLECSQTMGHDKMYWYQQDPGMELHLIHYSYGVNSTEKGDLSSESTVSRIRTEHFPLTLESARPSHTSQYLCASSTGGGNQPQHFGDGTRLSIL.

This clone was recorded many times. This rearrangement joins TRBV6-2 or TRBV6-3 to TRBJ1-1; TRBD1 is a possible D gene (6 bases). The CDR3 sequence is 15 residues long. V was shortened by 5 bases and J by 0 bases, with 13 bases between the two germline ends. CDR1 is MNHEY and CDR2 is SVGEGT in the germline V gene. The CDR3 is CASSRTVGLNTEAFF. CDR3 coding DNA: TGTGCCAGCAGTCGGACAGTAGGGCTGAACACTGAAGCTTTCTTT.

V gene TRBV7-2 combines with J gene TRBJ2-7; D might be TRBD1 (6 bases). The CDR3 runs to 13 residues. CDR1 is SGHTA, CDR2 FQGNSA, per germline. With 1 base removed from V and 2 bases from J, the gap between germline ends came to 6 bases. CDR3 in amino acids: CASSLGDTYEQYF. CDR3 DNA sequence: TGTGCCAGCAGCTTAGGGGACACCTACGAGCAGTACTTC.

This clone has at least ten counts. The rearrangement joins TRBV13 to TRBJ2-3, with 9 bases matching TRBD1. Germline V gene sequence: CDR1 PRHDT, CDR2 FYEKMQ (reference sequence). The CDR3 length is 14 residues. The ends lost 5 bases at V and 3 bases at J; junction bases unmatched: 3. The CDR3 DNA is TGTGCCAGCAGCCGGGGGACAGGGACAGATACGCAGTATTTT. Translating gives CASSRGTGTDTQYF.

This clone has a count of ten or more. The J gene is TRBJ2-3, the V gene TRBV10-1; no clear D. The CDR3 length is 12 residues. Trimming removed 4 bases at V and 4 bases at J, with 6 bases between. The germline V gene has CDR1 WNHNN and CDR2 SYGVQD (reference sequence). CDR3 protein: CASSGTADTQYF. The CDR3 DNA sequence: TGCGCCAGCAGTGGGACGGCAGATACGCAGTATTTT.

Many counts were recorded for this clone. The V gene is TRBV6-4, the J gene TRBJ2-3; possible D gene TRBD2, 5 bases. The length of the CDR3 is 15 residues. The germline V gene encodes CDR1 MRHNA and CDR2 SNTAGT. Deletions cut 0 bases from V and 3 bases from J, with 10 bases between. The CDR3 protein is CASSDSPGETDTQYF. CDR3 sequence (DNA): TGTGCCAGCAGTGACTCTCCCGGGGAGACAGATACGCAGTATTTT.

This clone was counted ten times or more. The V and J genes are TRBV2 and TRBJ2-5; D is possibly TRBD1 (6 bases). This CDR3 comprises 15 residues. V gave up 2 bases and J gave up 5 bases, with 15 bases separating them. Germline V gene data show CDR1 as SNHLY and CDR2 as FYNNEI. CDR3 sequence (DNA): TGTGCCAGCAGTGAAATGGCAGGGGAGTTGGAGACCCAGTACTTC. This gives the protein CASSEMAGELETQYF.

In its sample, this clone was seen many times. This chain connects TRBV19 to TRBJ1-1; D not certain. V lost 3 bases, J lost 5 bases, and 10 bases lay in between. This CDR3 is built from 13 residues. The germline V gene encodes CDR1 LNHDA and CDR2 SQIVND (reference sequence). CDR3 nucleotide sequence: TGTGCCAGTAGTATTTTCGGGCTGACTGAAGCTTTCTTT. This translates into CASSIFGLTEAFF.

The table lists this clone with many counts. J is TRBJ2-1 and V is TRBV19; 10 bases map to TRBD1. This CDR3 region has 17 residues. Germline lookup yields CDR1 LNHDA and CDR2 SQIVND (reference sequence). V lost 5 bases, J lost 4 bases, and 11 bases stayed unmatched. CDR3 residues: CASSLTDRGRHYNEQFF. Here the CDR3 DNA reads TGTGCCAGTAGTCTCACCGACAGGGGGCGACATTACAATGAGCAGTTCTTC.

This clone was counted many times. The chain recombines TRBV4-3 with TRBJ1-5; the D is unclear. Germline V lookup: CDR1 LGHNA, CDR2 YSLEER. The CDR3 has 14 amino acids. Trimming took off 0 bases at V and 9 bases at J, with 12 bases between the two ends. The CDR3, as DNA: TGCGCCAGCAGCCAAGAGGAGGGATCCGGGCCCCAGCATTTT. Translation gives CASSQEEGSGPQHF.

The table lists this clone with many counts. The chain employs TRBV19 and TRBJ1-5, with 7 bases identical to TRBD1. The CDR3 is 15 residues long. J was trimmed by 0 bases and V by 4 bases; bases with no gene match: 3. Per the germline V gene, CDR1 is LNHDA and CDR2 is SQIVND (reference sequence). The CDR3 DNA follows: TGTGCCAGTAGTACGGGACAGTTTAGCAATCAGCCCCAGCATTTT. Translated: CASSTGQFSNQPQHF. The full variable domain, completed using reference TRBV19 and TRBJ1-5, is DGGITQSPKYLFRKEGQNVTLSCEQNLNHDAMYWYRQDPGQGLRLIYYSQIVNDFQKGDIAEGYSVSREKKESFPLTVTSAQKNPTAFYLCASSTGQFSNQPQHFGDGTRLSIL.

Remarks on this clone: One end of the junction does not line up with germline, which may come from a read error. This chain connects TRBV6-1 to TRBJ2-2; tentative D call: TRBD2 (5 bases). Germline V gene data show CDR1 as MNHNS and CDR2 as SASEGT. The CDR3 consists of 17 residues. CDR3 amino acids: CATSPRLLATNTWELFF. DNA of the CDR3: TGTGCCACCAGCCCCCGTCTTCTAGCTACGAACACCTGGGAGCTGTTTTTT.

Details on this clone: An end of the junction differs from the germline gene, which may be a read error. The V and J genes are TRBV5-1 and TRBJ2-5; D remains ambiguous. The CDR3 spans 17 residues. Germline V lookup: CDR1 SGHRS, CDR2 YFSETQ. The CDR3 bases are TGCGCCAGCAGCTTGAGTAAACGGCCAGATGTGCGAGAGACCGAGTACTTC. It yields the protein CASSLSKRPDVRETEYF.

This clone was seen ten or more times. As DNA, the CDR3 is TGCAGCGTTGCTCTACAGGGAAGATACACCTTC. Translation: CSVALQGRYTF. V is TRBV29-1 and J is TRBJ1-2, with a tentative D call TRBD1 (6 bases). The CDR3 has 11 amino acids. Deletions cut 4 bases from V and 11 bases from J, with 14 bases between. The germline V gene encodes CDR1 SQVTM and CDR2 ANQGSEA.

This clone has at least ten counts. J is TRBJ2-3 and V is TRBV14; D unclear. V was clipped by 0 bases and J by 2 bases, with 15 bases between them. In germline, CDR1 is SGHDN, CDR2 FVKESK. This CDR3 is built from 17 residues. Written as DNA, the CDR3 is TGTGCCAGCAGCCAAGAGGAGACCAGCCAAGCCACAGATACGCAGTATTTT. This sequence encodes CASSQEETSQATDTQYF.